This entry lists 23 T cell receptor beta chains sequenced from one sample in a study of T cells in women clearing cervical HPV infection. TCRdb's copy holds only in-frame clones and misses some; the assay was immunoSEQ multiplex PCR. The sample includes 15,000 to 20,000 clones. Sequenced: blood buffy coat. Receptor source: a woman aged 18-70 years with a cervical HPV16 infection that either progressed to CIN3+ or cleared (not recorded which).

About this clone itself: The missing CDR3 end, 3 residues past where the read stops, is filled in from the germline J gene. The gene calls are TRBV2 and TRBJ2-3, with D tentatively TRBD1 (6 bases). The CDR3 totals 16 residues. Trimming removed 7 bases from V and 0 bases from J, with 17 bases in between. Germline-derived CDR1 and CDR2 are SNHLY and FYNNEI. CDR3 DNA (partial): TGTGCCAGCAAGAGGTGGGACACCACTAGCACAGATACG. Translating gives CASKRWDTTSTDT. The CDR3 in full is CASKRWDTTSTDTQYF.

With respect to this clone: The CDR3 end lies 3 residues beyond the end of the read and is filled in from the germline J gene. The chain links TRBV20-1 to TRBJ2-3, with 13 positions matching TRBD2. Trimming removed 3 bases from V and 1 base from J; junction bases left unmatched: 10. Germline assignment: CDR1 DFQATT and CDR2 SNEGSKA (reference sequence). The CDR3 contains 18 residues. CDR3 residues: CSASIFSGTSGGTDTQYF. The covered CDR3 bases are TGCAGTGCTAGCATATTCTCCGGGACTAGCGGGGGCACAGATACG.

As concerns this clone: The read terminates 3 residues ahead of where the CDR3 ends, so the germline J gene completes it. The chain links TRBV5-1 to TRBJ2-2; 9 bases align to TRBD2. Trimming removed 2 bases from V and 5 bases from J; junction bases left unmatched: 7. There are 16 residues in the CDR3. Germline loops: CDR1 SGHRS, CDR2 YFSETQ. The CDR3 DNA, read in part, is TGCGCCAGCAGCTTAGTAGCGGGAGAGGAAACCGGGGAG. Its protein product is CASSLVAGEETGE. The CDR3 in full is CASSLVAGEETGELFF.

CDR3 amino acids: CASSVTGQINYGYTF. The sequenced CDR3 bases are TGTGCCAGCAGTGTGACAGGTCAGATCAACTATGGC. The rearrangement links TRBV12-3 or TRBV12-4 to TRBJ1-2; TRBD1 might be the D (6 bases). Read data end 3 residues before the CDR3 end; the end is taken from the germline J gene. This CDR3 has 15 residues. The germline V and J ends were trimmed by 5 bases and 2 bases, with 15 bases remaining between them.

On this clone: From the germline J gene comes the end of the CDR3, since the read stops 3 residues before it. The chain has TRBV2 and TRBJ1-1; perhaps TRBD1 as D (5 bases). This CDR3 has 13 amino acids. Germline CDR1 is SNHLY and CDR2 is FYNNEI. The germline V and J ends were trimmed by 8 bases and 4 bases, with 14 bases remaining between them. CDR3 DNA, as far as it was read: TGTGCCAGCGTGCACAGGAAAGTCACTGAA. Translated, it gives CASVHRKVTE. The whole CDR3 reads CASVHRKVTEAFF. Looking up the rest from reference TRBV2 and TRBJ1-1 gives the full variable domain: EPEVTQTPSHQVTQMGQEVILRCVPISNHLYFYWYRQILGQKVEFLVSFYNNEISEKSEIFDDQFSVERPDGSNFTLKIRSTKLEDSAMYFCASVHRKVTEAFFGQGTRLTVV.

Concerning this clone itself: Coverage ceases 3 residues before the CDR3 finishes, and the germline J gene fills in the end. The V gene is TRBV13, the J gene TRBJ1-1, with 7 bases that match TRBD1. CDR3 length equals 17 residues. Looked up from germline, CDR1 is PRHDT and CDR2 is FYEKMQ (reference sequence). Trimming took 1 base from V and 1 from J; bases not matched to a gene: 9. The DNA read from the CDR3 is TGTGCCAGCAGCTTAGATAGACAGGGAATACGGAACACTGAA. It translates to CASSLDRQGIRNTE. The complete CDR3 reads CASSLDRQGIRNTEAFF. Supplemented by reference TRBV13 and TRBJ1-1, the full variable domain reads AAGVIQSPRHLIKEKRETATLKCYPIPRHDTVYWYQQGPGQDPQFLISFYEKMQSDKGSIPDRFSAQQFSDYHSELNMSSLELGDSALYFCASSLDRQGIRNTEAFFGQGTRLTVV.

A note on this clone: The CDR3 extends 3 residues past the end of the read, so its final part is completed from the germline J gene. V usage is TRBV6-1 and J usage is TRBJ1-1; the D gene is possibly TRBD1 (5 bases). The CDR3 consists of 14 residues. Trimming shortened V by 4 bases and J by 3 bases, and 12 bases separated the two germline ends. Germline V CDR1 and CDR2: MNHNS, SASEGT. Incomplete CDR3 DNA: TGTGCCAGCAGTGCCAGGGATAGGGACACTGAA. Amino acids: CASSARDRDTE. Given in full, the CDR3 is CASSARDRDTEAFF.

Comments on this clone: The read finishes 3 residues shy of the CDR3 end, and the germline J gene is used to complete it. The chain carries TRBV10-1 and TRBJ2-1, with D possibly matching TRBD1 (6 bases). The length of the CDR3 is 13 residues. Germline CDR1 is WNHNN and CDR2 is SYGVQD (reference sequence). Trimming removed 6 bases at V and 8 bases at J, with 14 bases between. CDR3 protein: CASSGQYGYEQFF. The sequenced part of the CDR3 DNA is TGCGCCAGCAGCGGACAGTATGGGTATGAG.

Concerning this clone: The read finishes 3 residues shy of the CDR3 end, and the germline J gene is used to complete it. The J gene is TRBJ1-2, the V gene TRBV19; 7 bases line up with TRBD1. With 6 bases clipped from V and 0 bases from J, the junction kept 7 bases outside the gene matches. This CDR3 spans 15 amino acids. The germline CDR1 and CDR2 sequences are LNHDA and SQIVND (reference sequence). CDR3 DNA, as far as it was read: TGTGCCAGTAGGGAACAGGGGCTCCCTAACTATGGC. Translation gives CASREQGLPNYG. The full CDR3 protein reads CASREQGLPNYGYTF.

With respect to this clone: With the read ending 3 residues before the CDR3 end, the germline J gene is used to fill in that end. This sequence joins TRBV7-9 and TRBJ2-1, with D perhaps TRBD2 (5 bases). The CDR3 sequence is 15 residues long. Trimming took 3 bases from V and 7 from J, leaving 16 bases between them. Germline V gives CDR1 SEHNR, CDR2 FQNEAQ (reference sequence). The part of the CDR3 DNA that was read is TGTGCCAGCAGCTTCGAGGGAGTGACGGGGAATGAG. Protein product: CASSFEGVTGNE. Given in full, the CDR3 is CASSFEGVTGNEQFF.

For this clone: With the read ending 3 residues before the CDR3 end, the germline J gene is used to fill in that end. V is TRBV5-6 and J is TRBJ1-2, with D tentatively TRBD1 (6 bases). This CDR3 is 12 amino acids long. CDR1 SGHDT and CDR2 YYEEEE come from the germline V gene. V lost 5 bases, J lost 6 bases, and 11 bases lay in between. The covered CDR3 bases are TGTGCCAGCAGTGAGCAGGGGCATGGC. Amino acids: CASSEQGHG. The full-length CDR3 reads as CASSEQGHGYTF.

Note on this clone: The read gets to within 3 residues of the CDR3 end, and the germline J gene fills in the rest. This rearrangement joins TRBV2 to TRBJ2-4, with TRBD2 matching 9 bases. After removal of 4 bases from V and 1 base from J, the junction contained 5 bases not matched to a gene. CDR3 size: 16 residues. Looked up from germline, CDR1 is SNHLY and CDR2 is FYNNEI. CDR3 bases read: TGTGCCAGCAGTGGTAGCGGGGGATCGGCCAAAAACATT. Translation: CASSGSGGSAKNI. The full CDR3 protein is CASSGSGGSAKNIQYF.

For this clone: The CDR3 end lies 3 residues beyond the end of the read and is filled in from the germline J gene. This chain joins TRBV2 and TRBJ2-5; weak D call: TRBD2 (6 bases). The CDR3 length is 14 residues. V was pared by 3 bases and J by 2 bases, with 10 bases between. Germline V gives CDR1 SNHLY, CDR2 FYNNEI. CDR3 bases read: TGTGCCAGCAGTGAGGCAGGGAGGCAAGAGACC. The encoded protein is CASSEAGRQET. The complete CDR3 protein is CASSEAGRQETQYF.

As concerns this clone: The read stops 3 residues short of the end of the CDR3; the missing end is completed from the germline J gene. This chain connects TRBV19 to TRBJ2-5, with a tentative D call TRBD2 (7 bases). The CDR3 covers 15 residues. The V end was cut by 2 bases, the J end by 2 bases, with 12 bases between. Germline V gene sequence: CDR1 LNHDA, CDR2 SQIVND (reference sequence). The CDR3 here is CASSITRGRQETQYF. Partial CDR3 DNA: TGTGCCAGTAGTATAACGCGGGGGCGTCAAGAGACC.

Concerning this clone: Coverage ceases 3 residues before the CDR3 finishes, and the germline J gene fills in the end. The genes are TRBV7-9 and TRBJ2-7; 9 nucleotides line up with TRBD1. Germline assignment: CDR1 SEHNR and CDR2 FQNEAQ (reference sequence). The CDR3 is 14 residues long. The J segment lost 6 bases and the V segment lost 7 bases, leaving 10 bases of the junction unmatched. CDR3 sequence: CASTPGQGHSEQYF. The part of the CDR3 DNA that was read is TGTGCCAGCACCCCGGGACAGGGACACTCCGAG. Complete variable domain (other parts from reference TRBV7-9 and TRBJ2-7): DTGVSQNPRHKITKRGQNVTFRCDPISEHNRLYWYRQTLGQGPEFLTYFQNEAQLEKSRLLSDRFSAERPKGSFSTLEIQRTEQGDSAMYLCASTPGQGHSEQYFGPGTRLTVT.

Comment on this clone: The read terminates 3 residues ahead of where the CDR3 ends, so the germline J gene completes it. The chain combines TRBV11-2 with TRBJ2-1, with TRBD2 matching over 13 bases. Looked up from germline, CDR1 is SGHAT and CDR2 is FQNNGV. Trimming cost V 6 bases and J 4 bases; bases outside gene matches: 3. The CDR3 is 15 amino acids. The sequenced part of the CDR3 DNA is TGTGCCAGCAGGACGACTAGCGGGGGGTACAATGAG. Its protein is CASRTTSGGYNE. The whole CDR3 protein is CASRTTSGGYNEQFF.

The sequenced part of the CDR3 DNA is TGTGCCATCAGTGATTCTGGGTGGGGGCGCGGTCAGCCC. This translates into CAISDSGWGRGQP. The entire CDR3 protein reads CAISDSGWGRGQPQHF. The chain uses TRBV10-3 and TRBJ1-5; D perhaps matches TRBD1 (6 bases). Read coverage stops 3 residues before the CDR3 terminus; the germline J gene supplies the remainder. The CDR3 covers 16 residues. The V and J ends lost 3 bases and 6 bases respectively, with 18 bases between them. CDR1 is ENHRY, CDR2 SYGVKD, per germline.

A word on this clone: Read data end 3 residues before the CDR3 end; the end is taken from the germline J gene. V and J are TRBV13 and TRBJ2-3; the match to TRBD1 covers 7 bases. This CDR3 comprises 16 residues. From germline, CDR1 is PRHDT and CDR2 FYEKMQ (reference sequence). Trimming removed 4 bases from V and 1 base from J; junction bases left unmatched: 8. The chain's CDR3 is CASSSETGDRTDTQYF. The DNA read from the CDR3 is TGTGCCAGCAGCTCAGAAACAGGGGACCGCACAGATACG.

Points on this clone: The sequence runs out 3 residues before the end of the CDR3; the remainder is reconstructed from the germline J gene. The chain joins TRBV2 to TRBJ2-3, with 7 nucleotides matching TRBD2. The CDR3 covers 15 residues. Germline lookup yields CDR1 SNHLY and CDR2 FYNNEI. V trimming: 8 bases; J trimming: 5 bases; junction bases outside the gene matches: 13. Incomplete CDR3 DNA: TGTGCCAGCTGCGCTTTATGGGGGGGTGGAGATACG. This gives the protein CASCALWGGGDT. The full CDR3 reads CASCALWGGGDTQYF.

With regard to this clone: The read gets to within 3 residues of the CDR3 end, and the germline J gene fills in the rest. This chain connects TRBV14 to TRBJ1-2; the match to TRBD1 covers 7 bases. CDR1 is SGHDN and CDR2 is FVKESK in the germline V gene. CDR3 length equals 13 residues. Trimming took 6 bases from V and 4 from J; bases not matched to a gene: 5. The sequenced CDR3 bases are TGTGCCAGCAGTTACAGGGGAAGCTATGGC. The encoded protein is CASSYRGSYG. The CDR3 in full is CASSYRGSYGYTF.

This clone is medium-sized by frequency. The CDR3 is cut off 3 residues early in the read; its end comes from the germline J gene. The chain has TRBV29-1 and TRBJ2-3; 8 positions match TRBD2. Germline lookup yields CDR1 SQVTM and CDR2 ANQGSEA. Trimming cost V 7 bases and J 3 bases; bases outside gene matches: 6. The CDR3 totals 13 residues. The covered CDR3 bases are TGCAGCGCCAGACTAGCGCGGACAGATACG. The encoded protein is CSARLARTDT. The complete CDR3 sequence is CSARLARTDTQYF.

As concerns this clone: The DNA ends 3 residues before the CDR3 does, and the rest of the CDR3 is filled in from the germline J gene. The chain recombines TRBV6-1 with TRBJ2-3, with a weak D call TRBD2 (5 bases). Germline CDR1 is MNHNS and CDR2 is SASEGT. The CDR3 has 14 residues. Deletions cut 4 bases from V and 0 bases from J, with 8 bases between. CDR3 amino acids: CASSVLASTDTQYF. The CDR3 DNA, read in part, is TGTGCCAGCAGTGTCCTAGCTAGCACAGATACG.

With regard to this clone: Read data end 3 residues before the CDR3 end; the end is taken from the germline J gene. The V gene is TRBV28, the J gene TRBJ1-3; D not certain. The CDR3 consists of 13 residues. Germline lookup yields CDR1 MDHEN and CDR2 SYDVKM. V dropped 2 bases and J dropped 4 bases, with 6 bases sitting between them. The CDR3 region is CASSLDRGNTIYF. The part of the CDR3 DNA that was read is TGTGCCAGCAGTTTAGATCGGGGAAACACC.